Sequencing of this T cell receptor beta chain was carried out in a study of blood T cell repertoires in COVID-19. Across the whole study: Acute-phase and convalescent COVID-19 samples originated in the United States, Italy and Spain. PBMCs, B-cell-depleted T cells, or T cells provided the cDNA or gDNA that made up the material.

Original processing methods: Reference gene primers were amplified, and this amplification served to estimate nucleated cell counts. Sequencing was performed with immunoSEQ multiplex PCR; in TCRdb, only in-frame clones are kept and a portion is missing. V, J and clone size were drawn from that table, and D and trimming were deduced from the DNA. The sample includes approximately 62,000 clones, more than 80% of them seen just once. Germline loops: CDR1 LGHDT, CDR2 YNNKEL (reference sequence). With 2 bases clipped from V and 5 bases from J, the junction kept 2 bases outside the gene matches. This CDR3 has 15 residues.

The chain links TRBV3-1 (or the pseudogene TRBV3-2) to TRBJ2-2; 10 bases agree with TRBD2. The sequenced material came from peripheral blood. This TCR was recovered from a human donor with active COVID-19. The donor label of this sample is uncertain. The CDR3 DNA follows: TGTGCCAGCAGCCAAACTAGCGGGACGACCGGGGAGCTGTTTTTT. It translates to CASSQTSGTTGELFF.